This TCR beta chain was sequenced during a study of control samples from healthy donors and cancer patients. Trimming pared 7 bases from V and 2 bases from J, leaving 8 bases between. Germline V gene sequence: CDR1 DFQATT, CDR2 SNEGSKA (reference sequence). The CDR3 is made up of 11 amino acids. The table came from immunoSEQ multiplex PCR; TCRdb's copy has only in-frame clones and leaves some out. This sample has 400,000 to 500,000 clones, with around 90% found just once. The chain links TRBV20-1 to TRBJ1-1; maybe TRBD1 (6 bases). The clonotype originates from a man between 35 and 55 years old with head and neck cancer. Sequencing used PBMCs. The CDR3 nucleotides read TGCAGTGGACAGGTAAACACTGAAGCTTTCTTT. It is translated as CSGQVNTEAFF.